The rows below give T cell receptor beta chains drawn from one sample of a study of blood T cell repertoires in COVID-19. Some clones are missing from TCRdb's copy, which holds only in-frame ones; the method was immunoSEQ multiplex PCR. This sample has 100,000 or so clones, with 55% to 75% found just once. Source material: peripheral blood. All receptors come from a woman older than 75 with acute or convalescent COVID-19. The CDR3 runs from the conserved cysteine through the conserved F or W. A D gene is named only where the DNA matches it firmly. The size of a clone is reported for some rows only, either as once, few or many, or as a class for expanded clones.

cdr3_nt cdr3_aa clone_size v_call d_call j_call cdr3_length
TGCAGCGTAAGGACAGGGGGCTCGGCTAATGAAAAACTGTTTTTT CSVRTGGSANEKLFF . TRBV29-1 TRBD1 TRBJ1-4 15
TGTGCCAGCAGTTCCCTGACAGGGACTCATTCACCCCTCCACTTT CASSSLTGTHSPLHF . TRBV25-1 TRBD1 TRBJ1-6 15
TGTGCCAGCAGGGTGGACATTAACAATGAGCAGTTCTTC CASRVDINNEQFF once TRBV2 . TRBJ2-1 13
TGTGCCAGCAGTCGGGGTGGGTGGGAGACCCAGTACTTC CASSRGGWETQYF . TRBV6-5 . TRBJ2-5 13
TGTGCCAGCAGCCAATTCTTCCCGGGACAGGGAAGGGACATTCAGTACTTC CASSQFFPGQGRDIQYF . TRBV16 TRBD1 TRBJ2-4 17
TGTGCCAGCAGTCGAGCCGGGACAATAAATGAAAAACTGTTTTTT CASSRAGTINEKLFF . TRBV14 . TRBJ1-4 15
TGTGCCAGCAGCTTCCTTTTGGGGGCCAACGTCCTGACTTTC CASSFLLGANVLTF . TRBV11-1 . TRBJ2-6 14
TGTGCCTGGAAAGTAATTAGCGGGGGCGGGAATGAGCAGTTCTTC CAWKVISGGGNEQFF once TRBV30 TRBD2 TRBJ2-1 15
TGTGCCAGCAGTGTGGGGAGAGCTAACTATGGCTACACCTTC CASSVGRANYGYTF . TRBV28 . TRBJ1-2 14
TGTGCCAGCAGCCAGGGGGGGGGCTATCTTTATGGCTACACCTTC CASSQGGGYLYGYTF . TRBV3-1/TRBV3-2 . TRBJ1-2 15
TGTGCCTGGAGTACGGACAGGGGAAATGAGCAGTTCTTC CAWSTDRGNEQFF . TRBV30 TRBD1 TRBJ2-1 13
TGTGCCTGGAGTCTGGGCCAGGGCCCTGGAAACACCATATATTTT CAWSLGQGPGNTIYF . TRBV30 . TRBJ1-3 15
TGTGTTAGTTTCCCCACCGGGACAGGGCTCGAGCAGTACTTC CVSFPTGTGLEQYF . TRBV12-5 TRBD1 TRBJ2-7 14
TGTGCCAGCAGTTTATCGGCAGGGACTTACGAGCAGTACTTC CASSLSAGTYEQYF . TRBV27 . TRBJ2-7 14
TGTGCCAGCAGCTTTGGGGGCGGTGGAGGAAACACCATATATTTT CASSFGGGGGNTIYF . TRBV5-5 . TRBJ1-3 15
TGCGCCAGCAGCCAAGACGGGGTCGCGGGAAACACCATATATTTT CASSQDGVAGNTIYF . TRBV4-1 . TRBJ1-3 15
TGCGCCAGCAGCTTGGCAACACCGTACCAAGAGACCCAGTACTTC CASSLATPYQETQYF . TRBV5-1 . TRBJ2-5 15
TGCGCCAGCAGGCGACTAGCGGGGGTCTACACCGGGGAGCTGTTTTTT CASRRLAGVYTGELFF . TRBV5-1 TRBD2 TRBJ2-2 16
TGTGCCACCAGTGCTAGCGGGGGGGGAGGTGAGCAGTTCTTC CATSASGGGGEQFF . TRBV24-1 TRBD2 TRBJ2-1 14
TGTGCCAGCAGTTTCTCGATCGGGGGTAGACTGTTTTTT CASSFSIGGRLFF many TRBV12-3/TRBV12-4 . TRBJ1-4 13
TGTGCCAGCAGCTCCTCGGGAGGGAGCAGAGATACGCAGTATTTT CASSSSGGSRDTQYF . TRBV7-9 TRBD2 TRBJ2-3 15
TGCAGCGCAGCTCCGGGACAGGGGCCTTTCTATGGCTACACCTTC CSAAPGQGPFYGYTF . TRBV29-1 TRBD1 TRBJ1-2 15
TGTGCCAGCAGCCCGGAGACAGGGGCCATATATGGCTACACCTTC CASSPETGAIYGYTF once TRBV5-4 TRBD1 TRBJ1-2 15
TGTGCCAGCAGCTTCCACAGGCTGCTTTCTGGAAACACCATATATTTT CASSFHRLLSGNTIYF . TRBV7-9 . TRBJ1-3 16
TGTGCCAGCAGCTTAGTGATTTGGGACAGCAAAGCCTACAATGAGCAGTTCTTC CASSLVIWDSKAYNEQFF . TRBV7-7 TRBD1 TRBJ2-1 18
TGTGCCAGCAGCGTTAGCGGGATGAACACTGAAGCTTTCTTT CASSVSGMNTEAFF . TRBV9 . TRBJ1-1 14
TGTGCCAGCAGTACCCGGGGGGTTAGCACAGATACGCAGTATTTT CASSTRGVSTDTQYF . TRBV7-3 TRBD2 TRBJ2-3 15
TGTGCCTGGACAGGCCCGAGGGATTCACCCCTCCACTTT CAWTGPRDSPLHF . TRBV30 . TRBJ1-6 13
TGTGCCAGCAGCTCGGCTAGCGGGGGAACGAACACCGGGGAGCTGTTTTTT CASSSASGGTNTGELFF few TRBV5-4 TRBD2 TRBJ2-2 17
TGTGCCACCAGCAGAGATTGGACCCGGGGGCAGTTCTTC CATSRDWTRGQFF few TRBV15 . TRBJ2-1 13
TGTGCCAGCAGCTCCACTCTAGCGGGGGGAGCCGGGGAGCTGTTTTTT CASSSTLAGGAGELFF . TRBV7-6 TRBD2 TRBJ2-2 16
TGTGCCAGCAGTGAATCTAGAGATGATGAGCAGTTCTTC CASSESRDDEQFF . TRBV6-1 . TRBJ2-1 13
TGCGCCAGCAGCCTAGGCATGAACACTGAAGCTTTCTTT CASSLGMNTEAFF once TRBV5-1 . TRBJ1-1 13